This TCR beta chain was recorded in a study of blood T cell repertoires in COVID-19. Repertoires were generated with immunoSEQ multiplex PCR, while TCRdb's copy carries only in-frame clones and drops some. This table has 81,000 or so clones, roughly 77% appearing once. Germline V gene sequence: CDR1 SGHVS, CDR2 FQNEAQ. CDR3 length: 17 residues. Trimming removed 4 bases from V and 1 base from J, with 16 bases in between. The sequencing input was peripheral blood. This receptor was taken from a human donor in a cohort sampled during active COVID-19. The chain is built from TRBV7-8 and TRBJ2-2; possibly TRBD2 for D (5 bases). CDR3 loop: CASSSTGIGENTGELFF. CDR3 coding DNA: TGTGCCAGCAGCTCCACCGGGATAGGAGAGAACACCGGGGAGCTGTTTTTT. Looking up the rest from reference TRBV7-8 and TRBJ2-2 gives the full variable domain: GAGVSQSPRYKVAKRGQDVALRCDPISGHVSLFWYQQALGQGPEFLTYFQNEAQLDKSGLPSDRFFAERPEGSVSTLKIQRTQQEDSAVYLCASSSTGIGENTGELFFGEGSRLTVL.